This entry is about one T cell receptor (beta chain). Germline-derived CDR1 and CDR2 are SQVTM and ANQGSEA. V lost 2 bases and J lost 1, with 14 bases in between. The CDR3 contains 15 residues. The sample belongs to a study of blood T cell repertoires in COVID-19. Study at large: From the United States, Italy and Spain came samples of acute and convalescent COVID-19. Sample material is recorded as cDNA or gDNA derived from T cells, B-cell-depleted T cells, or PBMCs.

Original processing notes: For nucleated cells, counts were estimated from reference gene primer amplification. The method was immunoSEQ multiplex PCR; TCRdb's version includes in-frame clones alone and lacks a portion of them. V, J and clone size reflect that table, while D and trimming were determined from the DNA. This sample has about 76,000 clones, with around 83% found just once. The specimen was peripheral blood. The origin of this receptor is a human donor in a cohort sampled during active COVID-19. V usage is TRBV29-1 and J usage is TRBJ1-2; tentatively, D is TRBD1 (6 bases). Here the CDR3 reads CSVEKDRSRNYGYTF. As DNA, the CDR3 is TGCAGCGTTGAAAAAGACAGGTCTCGTAACTATGGCTACACCTTC.